The 10 T cell receptor beta chains reported below all come from one sample, sequenced in a study of OX40 agonist ivuxolimab in advanced cancers. The method was immunoSEQ multiplex PCR; TCRdb's version includes in-frame clones alone and lacks a portion of them. The sample lists just under 65,000 clones; about 90% were seen once. Sequences were derived from CD4+ or CD8+ T cells sorted from blood, sampled in a trial of the OX40 agonist ivuxolimab. The receptors shown here come from an adult with an advanced solid tumor such as melanoma, head and neck, liver or kidney cancer.

The chain combines TRBV2 with TRBJ2-3; D is undetermined. V dropped 3 bases and J dropped 0 bases, with 7 bases sitting between them. The CDR3 totals 14 residues. The germline V gene has CDR1 SNHLY and CDR2 FYNNEI. The CDR3 sequence is CASSETRSTDTQYF. DNA for the CDR3: TGTGCCAGCAGTGAGACTCGGAGCACAGATACGCAGTATTTT.

The chain recombines TRBV7-2 with TRBJ2-1; 9 bases are a match to TRBD2. Germline CDR1 and CDR2: SGHTA and FQGNSA. The CDR3 spans 17 residues. V shed 2 bases and J 4 bases; nucleotides not matched to a gene: 9. The CDR3 region is CASSLTMASGMYNEQFF. The CDR3, as DNA: TGTGCCAGCAGCTTAACCATGGCTAGCGGGATGTACAATGAGCAGTTCTTC.

The chain joins TRBV28 to TRBJ1-4, with D perhaps matching TRBD1 (5 bases). In germline, CDR1 is MDHEN, CDR2 SYDVKM. This CDR3 region has 15 residues. Trimming stripped 6 bases from V and 7 bases from J, with 18 bases between. The CDR3, as DNA: TGTGCCAGCAGGCGGGGGATAGGGCTGGTTGAAAAACTGTTTTTT. Translated, it gives CASRRGIGLVEKLFF.

This clone was detected a few times. This chain uses TRBV30 with TRBJ2-7; a possible D gene is TRBD1 (5 bases). Per the germline V gene, CDR1 is GTSNPN and CDR2 is SVGIG (reference sequence). This CDR3 contains 11 residues. V lost 1 base and J lost 6, with 7 bases in between. CDR3 loop: CAWSDRGEQYF. CDR3 nucleotide sequence: TGTGCCTGGAGTGATAGGGGCGAGCAGTACTTC. Looking up the rest from reference TRBV30 and TRBJ2-7 gives the full variable domain: SQTIHQWPATLVQPVGSPLSLECTVEGTSNPNLYWYRQAAGRGLQLLFYSVGIGQISSEVPQNLSASRPQDRQFILSSKKLLLSDSGFYLCAWSDRGEQYFGPGTRLTVT.

CDR3 nucleotides: TGTGCCAGCAGTGACGGGGATTATGGCTACACCTTC. Protein sequence: CASSDGDYGYTF. The chain uses TRBV6-1 and TRBJ1-2, with unresolved D. Trimming took 3 bases from V and 5 from J, leaving 7 bases between them. The V gene's germline CDR1 is MNHNS and CDR2 SASEGT. The CDR3 extends over 12 amino acids.

The chain links TRBV20-1 to TRBJ1-1, with no clear D. The germline CDR1 and CDR2 sequences are DFQATT and SNEGSKA (reference sequence). CDR3 length equals 11 residues. The V gene lost 3 bases and the J gene lost 5 bases, with 7 bases spanning the gap. As DNA, the CDR3 is TGCAGTGCTAGGCTAGGGACTGAAGCTTTCTTT. Amino acids: CSARLGTEAFF.

The chain joins TRBV9 to TRBJ2-3, with unresolved D. The ends were cut back, 3 bases at V and 6 bases at J, with 14 bases in the middle. The germline V gene encodes CDR1 SGDLS and CDR2 YYNGEE. The CDR3 is 14 residues long. CDR3 sequence reads: CASSGRQTPDTQYF. The CDR3, as DNA: TGTGCCAGCAGCGGCCGCCAAACCCCTGATACGCAGTATTTT.

The gene calls are TRBV10-3 and TRBJ2-1; D gene unclear. CDR1 and CDR2 (germline): ENHRY, SYGVKD. The CDR3 contains 15 residues. The ends were cut back, 3 bases at V and 8 bases at J, with 17 bases in the middle. The CDR3 bases are TGTGCCATCAGTGACTCAAGACGGAGTTTTGATGAGCAGTTCTTC. This translates into CAISDSRRSFDEQFF.

The chain carries TRBV11-2 and TRBJ2-1, with 13 bases matching TRBD2. The germline gives CDR1 SGHAT, CDR2 FQNNGV. The CDR3 is 14 amino acids. J gave up 15 bases and V 5 bases, and 10 bases lay outside the gene matches. CDR3 residues: CASSPRLAGGLAFF. The CDR3 DNA follows: TGTGCCAGCAGCCCGAGACTAGCGGGAGGATTAGCGTTCTTC.

The chain joins TRBV7-3 to TRBJ2-2; 14 bases fit TRBD2. CDR3 size: 18 residues. Unmatched junction bases numbered 9, after V lost 5 bases and J lost 4 bases. The V gene's germline CDR1 is SGHTA and CDR2 FQGTGA. CDR3 protein: CASSPSGTSGRITGELFF. In nucleotides, the CDR3 is TGTGCCAGCAGCCCCTCCGGGACTAGCGGGAGAATCACCGGGGAGCTGTTTTTT.